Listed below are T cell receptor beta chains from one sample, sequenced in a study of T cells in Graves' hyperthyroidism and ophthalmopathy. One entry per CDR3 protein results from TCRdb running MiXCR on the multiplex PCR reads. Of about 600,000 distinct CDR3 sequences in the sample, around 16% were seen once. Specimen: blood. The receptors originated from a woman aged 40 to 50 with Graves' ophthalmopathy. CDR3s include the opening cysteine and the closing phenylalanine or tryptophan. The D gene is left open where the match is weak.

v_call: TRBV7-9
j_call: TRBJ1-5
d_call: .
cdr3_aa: CASSLNSLAVKSNQPQHF

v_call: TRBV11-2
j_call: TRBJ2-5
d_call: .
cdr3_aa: CASSWGSGGQETQYF

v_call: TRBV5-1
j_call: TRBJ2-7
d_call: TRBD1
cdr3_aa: CASSINRGSSYEQYF

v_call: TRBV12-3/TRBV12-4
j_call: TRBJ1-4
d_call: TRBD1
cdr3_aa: CASRGMGEKLFF

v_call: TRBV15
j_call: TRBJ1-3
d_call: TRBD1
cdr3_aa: CATSSRGVSGNTIYF

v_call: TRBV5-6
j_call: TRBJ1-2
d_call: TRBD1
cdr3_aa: CASGWDSYGYTF

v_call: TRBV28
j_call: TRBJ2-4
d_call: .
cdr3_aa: CASGQGGSKNIQYF

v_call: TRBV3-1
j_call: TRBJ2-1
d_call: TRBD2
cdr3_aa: CASSQVSGGAPSSYNEQFF

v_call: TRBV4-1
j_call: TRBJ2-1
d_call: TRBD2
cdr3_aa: CASSQEGLVMNEQFF

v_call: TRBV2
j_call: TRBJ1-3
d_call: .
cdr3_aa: CASGGRQAFYSGNTIYF

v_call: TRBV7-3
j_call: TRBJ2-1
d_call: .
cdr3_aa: CASSLQVLGYEQFF

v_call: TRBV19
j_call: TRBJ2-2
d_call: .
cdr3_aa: CASSFPTGHNTGELFF

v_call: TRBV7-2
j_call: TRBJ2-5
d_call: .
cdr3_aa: CANSKDSGASETQYF

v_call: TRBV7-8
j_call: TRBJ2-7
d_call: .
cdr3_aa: CASSRPGQTYEQYF

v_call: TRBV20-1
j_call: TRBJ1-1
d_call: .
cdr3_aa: CSARGGRVDTEAFF

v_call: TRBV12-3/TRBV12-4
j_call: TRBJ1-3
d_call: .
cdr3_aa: CASSLGWGGNTIYF

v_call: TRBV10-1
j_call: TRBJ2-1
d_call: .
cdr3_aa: CASSETLYNEQFF

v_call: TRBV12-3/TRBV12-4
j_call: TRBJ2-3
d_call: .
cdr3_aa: CASSFSGGADTQYF

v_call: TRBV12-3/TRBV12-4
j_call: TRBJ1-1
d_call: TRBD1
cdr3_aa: CASSWTGPEAFF

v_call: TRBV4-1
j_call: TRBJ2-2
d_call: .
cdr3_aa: CASSQDTWTMNTGELFF

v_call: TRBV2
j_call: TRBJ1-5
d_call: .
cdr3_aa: CASSEQDNQPQHF

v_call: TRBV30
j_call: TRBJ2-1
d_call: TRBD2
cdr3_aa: CTLAGYNEQFF

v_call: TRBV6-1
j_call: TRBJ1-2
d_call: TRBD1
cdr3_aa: CASKATGVGGYTF

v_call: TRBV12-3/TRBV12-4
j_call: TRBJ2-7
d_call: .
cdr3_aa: CASSFGLYEQYF

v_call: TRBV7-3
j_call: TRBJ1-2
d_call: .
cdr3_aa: CASSLRDGYGYTF

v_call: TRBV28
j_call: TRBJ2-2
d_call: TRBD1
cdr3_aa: CASSSPGQGVGTGELFF